This is a list of T cell receptor beta chains from one sample in a study of radiotherapy plus CTLA-4 blockade in lung cancer. This table comes from immunoSEQ multiplex PCR, and its TCRdb copy is limited to in-frame clones, with some not included. The sample has tens of thousands of clones; 65% to 80% are singletons. The sequencing used peripheral blood, collected from a patient treated with radiotherapy plus ipilimumab. The origin of the receptors is a human donor with non-small cell lung cancer who had a partial response to radiotherapy plus ipilimumab. The CDR3 runs from the conserved cysteine through the conserved F or W. Fields, in order: V gene, clone size, D gene, J gene, CDR3 DNA, CDR3 protein. The D gene is left open where the match is weak. Only part of the rows carry a size: once, few, many, or a class if the clone is expanded.

>TRBV9|NA|TRBD2|TRBJ2-5
TGTGCCAGCAGCCCTAGCGGGGGGTCGGAGACCCAGTACTTC
CASSPSGGSETQYF
>TRBV4-1|few|TRBD1|TRBJ1-5
TGCGCCAGCAGCCAAGATCAGGGACAGGGGTGGCAGCCCCAGCATTTT
CASSQDQGQGWQPQHF
>TRBV28|NA|NA|TRBJ1-1
TGTGCCAGCAGTTTAACACAGGGGAACACTGAAGCTTTCTTT
CASSLTQGNTEAFF
>TRBV11-1|NA|NA|TRBJ2-7
TGTGCCAGCAGCTTCGGGACTTTGGCCTACGAGCAGTACTTC
CASSFGTLAYEQYF
>TRBV7-2|medium-sized|NA|TRBJ1-5
TGTGCCAGCAGCTTAGACAATTGGAGCAATCAGCCCCAGCATTTT
CASSLDNWSNQPQHF
>TRBV6-5|NA|TRBD1|TRBJ1-1
TGTGCCAGCAGTAAAATGGACAGGGGGCAAGGTTTCTTT
CASSKMDRGQGFF
>TRBV11-2|NA|TRBD1|TRBJ2-1
TGTGCCAGCAGCTTAGGTGGGACAGGGGTTTACAATGAGCAGTTCTTC
CASSLGGTGVYNEQFF
>TRBV7-9|NA|NA|TRBJ2-5
TGTGCCAGCAGCTTAGTAGGCCTAGAGGAGACCCAGTACTTC
CASSLVGLEETQYF
>TRBV6-4|once|NA|TRBJ1-6
TGTGCCAGCAGGGGTGCAGGGTTTTTCAATTCACCCCTCCACTTT
CASRGAGFFNSPLHF
>TRBV6-5|NA|TRBD2|TRBJ2-1
TGTGCCAGCAGAGCTAGCGGGGGATACAATGAGCAGTTCTTC
CASRASGGYNEQFF
>TRBV4-1|few|TRBD2|TRBJ2-1
TGCGCCAGCAGCCAAGCCCCCACTAGCGTCAATGAGCAGTTCTTC
CASSQAPTSVNEQFF
>TRBV7-3|NA|NA|TRBJ1-5
TGTGCCAGCAGCTTAACGGCAGGTAGCAATCAGCCCCAGCATTTT
CASSLTAGSNQPQHF
>TRBV6-6|NA|TRBD1|TRBJ2-7
TGTGCCAGCAGTTACTCGGTGACAGGGACCTACGAGCAGTACTTC
CASSYSVTGTYEQYF
>TRBV12-1|NA|NA|TRBJ2-7
TGTGCCAGCAGCACACTCGGTCCGGGGAACGAGCAGTACTTC
CASSTLGPGNEQYF
>TRBV27|NA|NA|TRBJ2-2
TGTGCCAGCGCTAGGGGGACCGGGGAGCTGTTTTTT
CASARGTGELFF
>TRBV5-6|NA|TRBD1|TRBJ1-5
TGTGCCAGCAGCTCGACAGGGGACGGCAATCAGCCCCAGCATTTT
CASSSTGDGNQPQHF
>TRBV18|NA|TRBD2|TRBJ2-1
TGTGCCAGCTCACCCACTAGCGGGGGGGAGTACAATGAGCAGTTCTTC
CASSPTSGGEYNEQFF
>TRBV14|NA|TRBD1|TRBJ1-2
TGTGCCAGCTGTAGGTCGGGGACAGTTAACTATGGCTACACCTTC
CASCRSGTVNYGYTF
>TRBV12-5|NA|NA|TRBJ2-3
TGTGCCACGGCGGGGCAGAACACAGATACGCAGTATTTT
CATAGQNTDTQYF
>TRBV5-1|NA|NA|TRBJ1-4
TGCGCCAGCAGCTTGGACGGGGAAAGATATGAAAAACTGTTTTTT
CASSLDGERYEKLFF
>TRBV28|few|TRBD1|TRBJ2-7
TGTGCCAGCACCACAGGGGGCTACGAGCAGTACTTC
CASTTGGYEQYF
>TRBV5-6|NA|NA|TRBJ2-7
TGTGCCAGCAGCTCCCTCGAGACGTTGGGGACTCCCTACGAGCAGTACTTC
CASSSLETLGTPYEQYF
>TRBV7-9|NA|TRBD2|TRBJ2-3
TGTGCCAGCAGCTTCAGGCTAGCGGGGAGCACAGATACGCAGTATTTT
CASSFRLAGSTDTQYF
>TRBV2|few|NA|TRBJ1-2
TGTGCCAGCAGTGAAGACTCCTTGACTTATGGCTACACCTTC
CASSEDSLTYGYTF
>TRBV29-1|few|TRBD1|TRBJ2-1
TGCAGCGTGTCCCCCCGGGACAGGATAAACAATGAGCAGTTCTTC
CSVSPRDRINNEQFF
>TRBV5-5|NA|NA|TRBJ2-4
TGTGCCAGCAGCTTGTTACAGGGCAGTCTCGGTGGTAACATTCAGTACTTC
CASSLLQGSLGGNIQYF
>TRBV2|NA|NA|TRBJ2-7
TGTGCCAGCAAGCAGGCCTCCTACGAGCAGTACTTC
CASKQASYEQYF
>TRBV2|few|TRBD2|TRBJ2-1
TGTGCCAGCAACGGACTAGCGGGGGATCCCAGCTACAATGAGCAGTTCTTC
CASNGLAGDPSYNEQFF
>TRBV12-5|NA|TRBD1|TRBJ1-2
TGTGCTAGTGGCCCGGACAGGCTTGGCTACACCTTC
CASGPDRLGYTF
>TRBV7-2|NA|TRBD1|TRBJ2-2
TGTGCCAGCAGCCCGGGACAGGTGCTCACCGGGGAGCTGTTTTTT
CASSPGQVLTGELFF
>TRBV28|NA|NA|TRBJ2-7
TGTGCCAGCACCCGACTAGTGAGTGACAGCTACTACGAGCAGTACTTC
CASTRLVSDSYYEQYF
>TRBV29-1|NA|TRBD1|TRBJ2-2
TGCAGCGTTGCGGGCACAGGGGCCACCGGGGAGCTGTTTTTT
CSVAGTGATGELFF
>TRBV11-3|few|NA|TRBJ2-7
TGTGCCAGCAGCTTAGATGGGGCGAATCCCTCCTACGAGCAGTACTTC
CASSLDGANPSYEQYF
>TRBV7-2|NA|TRBD1|TRBJ2-7
TGTGCCAGCAGCCCCGAGGGGGCCAGGTCCTACGAGCAGTACTTC
CASSPEGARSYEQYF
>TRBV28|NA|TRBD2|TRBJ2-4
TGTGCCAGCAGTTTAGGGGGGGTCAAAAACATTCAGTACTTC
CASSLGGVKNIQYF
>TRBV7-2|NA|NA|TRBJ1-3
TGTGCCAGCAGCCGGGACTCCGACTCTGGAAACACCATATATTTT
CASSRDSDSGNTIYF
>TRBV15|once|NA|TRBJ1-1
TGTGCCACCAGTAGACAGACTAACACTGAAGCTTTCTTT
CATSRQTNTEAFF
>TRBV28|NA|NA|TRBJ2-5
TGTGCCAGCAGTATGGACGGGCTAGGAGGGACCCAGTACTTC
CASSMDGLGGTQYF
>TRBV15|NA|NA|TRBJ2-7
TGTGCCACCAGCAGAGGAAACTTGGCCTACGAGCAGTACTTC
CATSRGNLAYEQYF
>TRBV14|NA|NA|TRBJ1-2
TGTGCCAGCAGCCAAGATATGACTATCTACGGCTACACCTTC
CASSQDMTIYGYTF
>TRBV7-9|NA|TRBD1|TRBJ1-4
TGTGCCAGCAGCACATACAGGGGAACGAGAACTAATGAAAAACTGTTTTTT
CASSTYRGTRTNEKLFF
>TRBV18|few|TRBD1|TRBJ1-6
TGTGCCAGCTCCCGACAGGGGGCAGCTAATAATTCACCCCTCCACTTT
CASSRQGAANNSPLHF
>TRBV9|NA|TRBD2|TRBJ2-3
TGTGCCAGCAGCGTAGGTACGGCCGGGGGGTCCACAGATACGCAGTATTTT
CASSVGTAGGSTDTQYF
>TRBV2|few|NA|TRBJ2-6
TGTGCCAGCAATCCGGGTCGTAGCTCTGGGGCCAACGTCCTGACTTTC
CASNPGRSSGANVLTF
>TRBV5-1|NA|NA|TRBJ2-1
TGCGCCAGCAGCGTTCGGGGGGCGGGGAATGAGCAGTTCTTC
CASSVRGAGNEQFF
>TRBV7-2|NA|TRBD2|TRBJ2-7
TGTGCCAGCAGCCTGACTAGCGGACTCTCCTACGAGCAGTACTTC
CASSLTSGLSYEQYF
>TRBV2|NA|NA|TRBJ2-2
TGTGCCAGCACCGACATACACACCGGGGAGCTGTTTTTT
CASTDIHTGELFF
>TRBV7-6|NA|NA|TRBJ2-2
TGTGCCAGCAGCTTAGATGTGACAATCACCGGGGAGCTGTTTTTT
CASSLDVTITGELFF
>TRBV18|NA|NA|TRBJ1-4
TGTGCCAGCTCACCGACAGCAACTAATGAAAAACTGTTTTTT
CASSPTATNEKLFF
>TRBV7-3|NA|TRBD1|TRBJ2-7
TGTGCCAGCAGCGGGCGACAGGGATCCGAGCAGTACTTC
CASSGRQGSEQYF
>TRBV5-4|NA|NA|TRBJ1-1
TGTGCCAGCAGCTTGGACCGTCATTCTCAGGGAGCTTTCTTT
CASSLDRHSQGAFF